Each of the 20 T cell receptor beta chains below was sequenced from the same sample in a study of early T cells in non-severe SARS-CoV-2 infection. TCRdb itself ran the 5' RACE reads through MiXCR, one entry per CDR3 protein. The sample yields roughly 69,000 distinct CDR3 sequences, 9.5% seen once. The specimen was whole blood. Receptor source: an adult who was a healthcare worker with PCR-confirmed SARS-CoV-2 infection or an uninfected control (not recorded which).

The table lists this clonotype with many counts. The chain combines TRBV7-3 with TRBJ2-7; 10 bases fit TRBD2. Germline values: CDR1 SGHTA, CDR2 FQGTGA. The CDR3 runs 14 residues. Losses at the gene ends were 5 bases for V and 6 bases for J; bases not matched to a gene: 7. CDR3 sequence: CASSASGRAGEQYF. The CDR3, as DNA: TGTGCCAGCAGCGCAAGCGGGAGGGCCGGCGAGCAGTACTTC.

The CDR3 DNA sequence: TGTGCCAGCAGCTTAGAAGGGGCGGATACGCAGTATTTT. Amino acids: CASSLEGADTQYF. The rearrangement links TRBV7-2 to TRBJ2-3; possibly TRBD1 for D (5 bases). The CDR3 spans 13 residues. V dropped 1 base and J dropped 6 bases, with 8 bases sitting between them. The germline V gene has CDR1 SGHTA and CDR2 FQGNSA.

This clonotype has a count of ten or more. This chain connects TRBV7-7 to TRBJ2-3; D remains unclear. V lost 1 base and J lost 4, with 6 bases in between. Germline V gives CDR1 SSHAT, CDR2 FNYEAQ (reference sequence). This CDR3 has 13 amino acids. The CDR3 DNA reads as TGTGCCAGCAGCTTAGGGATGGCAGATACGCAGTATTTT. It is translated as CASSLGMADTQYF.

In this sample, this clonotype turned up a few times. V and J are TRBV5-5 and TRBJ1-2; no clear D. Germline values: CDR1 SGHKS, CDR2 YYEKEE (reference sequence). There are 12 residues in the CDR3. With 5 bases removed from V and 2 bases from J, the gap between germline ends came to 7 bases. The CDR3 bases are TGTGCCAGCAGTTCGGAGAACTATGGCTACACCTTC. Protein sequence: CASSSENYGYTF.

In this sample, this clonotype turned up a few times. The chain recombines TRBV7-3 with TRBJ2-1; TRBD2 matches at 9 bases. The length of the CDR3 is 15 residues. Germline CDR1 reads SGHTA; CDR2 reads FQGTGA. V lost 2 bases, J lost 5 bases, and 4 bases stayed unmatched. DNA for the CDR3: TGTGCCAGCAGCTTATCGACTAGCGGAGACAATGAGCAGTTCTTC. Translation gives CASSLSTSGDNEQFF.

This clonotype was found many times. This rearrangement joins TRBV19 to TRBJ2-6, with D maybe TRBD1 (6 bases). V lost 4 bases, J lost 0 bases, and 10 bases lay in between. This CDR3 has 16 amino acids. Germline V gene sequence: CDR1 LNHDA, CDR2 SQIVND (reference sequence). As DNA, the CDR3 is TGTGCCAGTAGTACTGGACAGATCTCTGGGGCCAACGTCCTGACTTTC. It specifies CASSTGQISGANVLTF. The variable domain in full, completed from reference TRBV19 and TRBJ2-6, reads DGGITQSPKYLFRKEGQNVTLSCEQNLNHDAMYWYRQDPGQGLRLIYYSQIVNDFQKGDIAEGYSVSREKKESFPLTVTSAQKNPTAFYLCASSTGQISGANVLTFGAGSRLTVL.

This clonotype was counted only a few times. This sequence joins TRBV2 and TRBJ2-7; D unresolved. V was trimmed by 3 bases and J by 5 bases, leaving 14 bases between them. Germline CDR1 and CDR2: SNHLY and FYNNEI. The CDR3 runs to 14 residues. In DNA, the CDR3 is TGTGCCAGCAGTGAGGGTGCTAGTATCAACGAGCAGTACTTC. This encodes CASSEGASINEQYF.

This clonotype was seen more than once but under ten times. This chain uses TRBV30 with TRBJ1-1; D is perhaps TRBD1 (6 bases). This CDR3 is built from 12 residues. V dropped 8 bases and J dropped 2 bases, with 12 bases sitting between them. Germline CDR1 GTSNPN, CDR2 SVGIG (reference sequence). This CDR3 is CAGGGSNTEAFF. The CDR3 DNA reads TGTGCCGGCGGGGGCAGTAACACTGAAGCTTTCTTT.

This clonotype was seen more than once but under ten times. An end of the junction does not agree with germline; a read error may underlie this. This chain uses TRBV4-3 with TRBJ2-2; 8 bases are a match to TRBD2. The CDR3 is 19 residues long. Germline V gene sequence: CDR1 LGHNA, CDR2 YSLEER. The CDR3 bases are TGCGCCAGCAGCCAACGAAGCGGGGGCCAGGGGCGGAACTCCGGGGAGCTGTTTTTT. It yields the protein CASSQRSGGQGRNSGELFF.

This clonotype was seen repeatedly, ten times or more. The rearrangement links TRBV6-5 to TRBJ2-5; no reliable D call. This CDR3 has 11 amino acids. V lost 3 bases, J lost 5 bases, and 4 bases lay in between. Germline assignment: CDR1 MNHEY and CDR2 SVGAGI. The CDR3 loop reads CASSYSETQYF. CDR3 nucleotide sequence: TGTGCCAGCAGTTATAGCGAGACCCAGTACTTC.

The rearrangement joins TRBV13 to TRBJ2-1; 15 positions match TRBD2. In germline, CDR1 is PRHDT, CDR2 FYEKMQ (reference sequence). The CDR3 contains 20 residues. V shed 7 bases, J shed 5 bases, and the junction held 18 bases outside the gene matches. The CDR3 DNA follows: TGTGCCAGCACCAATCTCATCGGGACTAGCGGGAGGATGGGTGACAATGAGCAGTTCTTC. Encoded protein: CASTNLIGTSGRMGDNEQFF.

This clonotype was counted only a few times. This chain connects TRBV27 to TRBJ1-6; D is unresolved. Germline V CDR1 and CDR2: MNHEY, SMNVEV (reference sequence). This CDR3 has 14 amino acids. Deletions cut 3 bases from V and 2 bases from J, with 5 bases between. The DNA of the CDR3 is TGTGCCAGCAGTTTGCGGACCTATAATTCACCCCTCCACTTT. This translates into CASSLRTYNSPLHF.

This clonotype was counted only a few times. V usage is TRBV12-5 and J usage is TRBJ2-6; 8 bases match TRBD1. The CDR3 has 19 amino acids. CDR1 is LGHNT and CDR2 is FRNRAP in the germline V gene. V lost 5 bases to trimming and J lost 1 base; unmatched junction nucleotides: 13. The DNA for the CDR3 is TGTGCTAGTGGTCCCCGAGAGGGCAGGGGGCTTTCTGGGGCCAACGTCCTGACTTTC. Its protein product is CASGPREGRGLSGANVLTF.

A remark on this clonotype: This may be a read error: a much more frequent sequence differs by one nucleotide. The V call is TRBV12-3 or TRBV12-4, the J call TRBJ2-1, with 15 bases fitting TRBD2. J was trimmed by 7 bases and V by 10 bases; bases with no gene match: 11. The CDR3 runs to 16 residues. CDR3 sequence reads: CAIRTSGGAVKNEQFF. The CDR3 nucleotides are TGTGCCATCAGGACTAGCGGGGGGGCTGTGAAGAATGAGCAGTTCTTC.

This clonotype appeared a few times. The genes are TRBV20-1 and TRBJ1-2; no definite D call. Germline CDR1 DFQATT, CDR2 SNEGSKA (reference sequence). The V and J ends lost 3 bases and 4 bases respectively, with 12 bases between them. The CDR3 loop spans 13 amino acids. The CDR3 DNA reads TGCAGTGCTAGGACCGGCGGACTCTATGGCTACACCTTC. It specifies CSARTGGLYGYTF.

This clonotype was recorded at least ten times. CDR3 bases: TGTGCCAGCAGCCGGGACAGGGGAAGCAATGAGCAGTTCTTC. It yields the protein CASSRDRGSNEQFF. The chain is built from TRBV5-5 and TRBJ2-1, with TRBD1 matching over 10 bases. The CDR3 totals 14 residues. Germline V CDR1 and CDR2: SGHKS, YYEKEE (reference sequence). V lost 4 bases and J lost 6; bases outside the gene matches: 4. Full variable domain (outside the CDR3, taken from reference TRBV5-5 and TRBJ2-1): DAGVTQSPTHLIKTRGQQVTLRCSPISGHKSVSWYQQVLGQGPQFIFQYYEKEERGRGNFPDRFSARQFPNYSSELNVNALLLGDSALYLCASSRDRGSNEQFFGPGTRLTVL.

The V call is TRBV7-6, the J call TRBJ2-2, with D perhaps matching TRBD2 (5 bases). Trimming took 5 bases from V and 5 from J, leaving 15 bases between them. Germline V gives CDR1 SGHVS, CDR2 FNYEAQ. CDR3 length equals 15 residues. As DNA, the CDR3 is TGTGCCAGCAGCCCCCGGAGGCTGGGGACCGGGGAGCTGTTTTTT. Encoded protein: CASSPRRLGTGELFF.

There are many counts of this clonotype. This rearrangement joins TRBV11-2 to TRBJ2-5, with D hard to call. Germline CDR1 is SGHAT and CDR2 is FQNNGV. Trimming removed 1 base at V and 2 bases at J, with 11 bases between. The CDR3 covers 15 residues. The CDR3 loop reads CASSLGGGLQETQYF. The CDR3, as DNA: TGTGCCAGCAGCTTAGGCGGCGGCTTACAAGAGACCCAGTACTTC.

This clonotype has a handful of counts. V and J are TRBV3-1 and TRBJ2-3; no reliable D call. Germline CDR1 LGHDT, CDR2 YNNKEL (reference sequence). This CDR3 contains 18 residues. Between the trimmed V and J ends, which lost 0 bases and 6 bases, there was a span of 22 bases. The CDR3 reads CASSQDSSQVWNPDTQYF. CDR3 DNA sequence: TGTGCCAGCAGCCAAGATTCATCGCAGGTCTGGAACCCTGATACGCAGTATTTT.

This clonotype was counted many times. This chain joins TRBV4-2 and TRBJ1-2; 9 nucleotides agree with TRBD1. The V and J ends lost 3 bases and 1 base, in that order; junction bases with no gene match: 12. The germline CDR1 and CDR2 sequences are LGHNA and YNFKEQ. CDR3 size: 18 residues. In DNA form, the CDR3 reads TGTGCCAGCAGCCAGGTAGCAGGACAGGGGACTAGTAACTATGGCTACACCTTC. The encoded protein is CASSQVAGQGTSNYGYTF.